Listed below are T cell receptor beta chains from one sample, sequenced in a study of cytomegalovirus exposure and HLA in healthy donors. Here immunoSEQ multiplex PCR was the method, and the copy in TCRdb shows in-frame clones only, minus some. The sample contains fewer than 350,000 clones, over 85% of which appear only once. Sequenced: PBMCs. These receptor sequences come from a woman aged 18-29 years in good health and CMV-seronegative. The CDR3 runs from the conserved cysteine through the conserved F or W. The D gene is left open where the match is weak. For some rows the clone size is stated as once, few or many, or as a class when expanded; others skip it.

size: -; J: TRBJ2-3; D: TRBD2; V: TRBV6-5; DNA: TGTGCCAGCAGTCCCCTTGGGGGGGCAGATACGCAGTATTTT; CDR3: CASSPLGGADTQYF
size: once; J: TRBJ2-7; D: TRBD1; V: TRBV6-5; DNA: TGTGCCAGCAGGGACAGGGACGAGCAGTACTTC; CDR3: CASRDRDEQYF
size: once; J: TRBJ2-1; D: TRBD2; V: TRBV6-5; DNA: TGTGCCAGCAGCGAGCGGGGGACCTACAATGAGCAGTTCTTC; CDR3: CASSERGTYNEQFF
size: -; J: TRBJ2-7; D: TRBD1; V: TRBV7-6; DNA: TGTGCCAGCAGCTTAGAGGGGGACAGTTCCTACGAGCAGTACTTC; CDR3: CASSLEGDSSYEQYF
size: -; J: TRBJ2-1; D: -; V: TRBV18; DNA: TGTGCCAGCTCACCGGTCCGGGACACTCCCTACAATGAGCAGTTCTTC; CDR3: CASSPVRDTPYNEQFF
size: few; J: TRBJ2-4; D: TRBD1; V: TRBV2; DNA: TGTGCCAGCAGTGACAGGGGGACCATTCAGTACTTC; CDR3: CASSDRGTIQYF
size: -; J: TRBJ2-5; D: -; V: TRBV5-4; DNA: TGTGCCAGCAGCATAAACAGGAACCCGACCCAGTACTTC; CDR3: CASSINRNPTQYF
size: -; J: TRBJ2-3; D: TRBD2; V: TRBV4-2; DNA: TGTGCCAGCAGCCCCAAGGTACTAGCGGGGCGGGCTCATAAAGATACGCAGTATTTT; CDR3: CASSPKVLAGRAHKDTQYF
size: few; J: TRBJ1-1; D: TRBD1; V: TRBV15; DNA: TGTGCCACCAGCAGATTTGGGAAGCAGGGGGTGAACACTGAAGCTTTCTTT; CDR3: CATSRFGKQGVNTEAFF
size: once; J: TRBJ1-4; D: -; V: TRBV21-1; DNA: TGTGCCAGCAGCACCGTTGCGGAAAAACTGTTTTTT; CDR3: CASSTVAEKLFF
size: -; J: TRBJ1-1; D: TRBD1; V: TRBV7-9; DNA: TGTGCCAGCAGCTTAGGTCAGGGGGCACGTAGCACTGAAGCTTTCTTT; CDR3: CASSLGQGARSTEAFF
size: -; J: TRBJ2-1; D: -; V: TRBV6-5; DNA: TGTGCCAGCAGTTACGACTCCTATTACAATGAGCAGTTCTTC; CDR3: CASSYDSYYNEQFF
size: -; J: TRBJ1-1; D: -; V: TRBV25-1; DNA: TGTGCCAGCAATAGGGGAGGCGGCACTGAAGCTTTCTTT; CDR3: CASNRGGGTEAFF
size: few; J: TRBJ2-3; D: -; V: TRBV29-1; DNA: TGCAGCGTTGAACAGGGCGCAGATACGCAGTATTTT; CDR3: CSVEQGADTQYF
size: -; J: TRBJ1-6; D: TRBD1; V: TRBV19; DNA: TGTGCCAGTAGCCCCCGGGACAGGGCTATGAGCTCCTATAATTCACCCCTCCACTTT; CDR3: CASSPRDRAMSSYNSPLHF
size: -; J: TRBJ1-1; D: -; V: TRBV6-1; DNA: TGTGCCAGCAGAACAGTGAACACTGAAGCTTTCTTT; CDR3: CASRTVNTEAFF
size: -; J: TRBJ2-3; D: TRBD1; V: TRBV19; DNA: TGTGCCAGTACCCTTACAGGGGGTGGCACAGATACGCAGTATTTT; CDR3: CASTLTGGGTDTQYF
size: -; J: TRBJ2-2; D: TRBD2; V: TRBV19; DNA: TGTGCCAGTATTGAGCGGGGGGGAACCGGGGAGCTGTTTTTT; CDR3: CASIERGGTGELFF
size: -; J: TRBJ2-3; D: TRBD1; V: TRBV6-1; DNA: TGTGCCAGCAGGCTGGGACAGATCACAGATACGCAGTATTTT; CDR3: CASRLGQITDTQYF
size: -; J: TRBJ2-7; D: -; V: TRBV7-2; DNA: TGTGCCAGCAGCTCATACGGGAGCTACGAGCAGTACTTC; CDR3: CASSSYGSYEQYF
size: -; J: TRBJ1-4; D: -; V: TRBV7-9; DNA: TGTGCCAGCAGCTTAGCGATCTCCTATAATGAAAAACTGTTTTTT; CDR3: CASSLAISYNEKLFF